Described below is a single T cell receptor beta chain sequence and its context. What it binds is not known. The CDR3 contains 15 residues. Germline loops: CDR1 MNHEY, CDR2 SMNVEV (reference sequence). Trimming stripped 6 bases from V and 1 base from J, with 15 bases between. This specimen belongs to a study of PD-1 blockade in classical Hodgkin lymphoma. Some clones are missing from TCRdb's copy, which holds only in-frame ones; the method was immunoSEQ multiplex PCR. The table has more than 45,000 clones, roughly 73% seen once. Relapses following autologous stem cell transplantation were seen in all patients, with brentuximab vedotin exposure varying. Study observations and caveats: Researchers reported that CD4+ TCR diversity, though not CD8+, rose significantly by C4D1.

The TCR comes from a human donor with classical Hodgkin lymphoma. The source was peripheral blood mononuclear cells (PBMCs), collected at baseline. The V and J genes are TRBV27 and TRBJ1-1; D is unresolved. The CDR3 is CASRPLGRPNTEAFF. CDR3 DNA sequence: TGTGCCAGCAGACCCTTAGGCAGACCGAACACTGAAGCTTTCTTT.